The rows below give T cell receptor beta chains drawn from one sample of a study of OX40 agonist ivuxolimab in advanced cancers. Data came from immunoSEQ multiplex PCR; TCRdb stores just in-frame clones and leaves some out. The sample yields 60,000 to 65,000 clones, around 90% seen once. The sequencing here drew on CD4+ or CD8+ T cells sorted from blood, taken in a trial of the OX40 agonist ivuxolimab. These TCRs come from an adult with an advanced solid tumor such as melanoma, head and neck, liver or kidney cancer. Both conserved end residues are part of each CDR3. A D gene is named only where the DNA matches it firmly. Clone size is stated in some rows and not others, as once, few, many or a class when expanded.

clone_size	v_call	d_call	j_call	cdr3_aa	cdr3_nt
-	TRBV7-8	-	TRBJ2-1	CASSLRRAGYNEQFF	TGTGCCAGCAGCTTACGTAGGGCGGGTTACAATGAGCAGTTCTTC
-	TRBV5-6	-	TRBJ2-7	CASSSGTPSYEQYF	TGTGCCAGCAGCTCGGGGACTCCCTCCTACGAGCAGTACTTC
-	TRBV4-1	-	TRBJ1-1	CASSQPTGSGNTEAFF	TGCGCCAGCAGCCAACCTACAGGCTCGGGGAACACTGAAGCTTTCTTT
-	TRBV10-3	-	TRBJ2-3	CAISESIADTQYF	TGTGCCATCAGTGAGTCGATCGCAGATACGCAGTATTTT
once	TRBV7-9	-	TRBJ1-2	CASSRRPRNYGYTF	TGTGCCAGCAGCAGACGACCGAGAAACTATGGCTACACCTTC
-	TRBV27	TRBD1	TRBJ2-1	CASSSTLTGGETLTSYNEQFF	TGTGCCAGCAGTTCCACCCTGACAGGGGGCGAGACTCTGACCTCCTACAATGAGCAGTTCTTC
once	TRBV7-9	-	TRBJ1-4	CASSLGGPTSGEKLFF	TGTGCCAGCAGCTTAGGGGGACCGACTTCAGGTGAAAAACTGTTTTTT
-	TRBV19	-	TRBJ2-1	CASSIDGGPRNEQFF	TGTGCCAGTAGTATAGACGGGGGCCCGAGGAATGAGCAGTTCTTC
-	TRBV18	-	TRBJ2-1	CASSRHLARDYNEQFF	TGTGCCAGCTCACGACACCTGGCTAGAGATTACAATGAGCAGTTCTTC
-	TRBV7-6	-	TRBJ2-3	CASSPGTPRFTDTQYF	TGTGCCAGCAGCCCCGGCACTCCCAGGTTCACAGATACGCAGTATTTT
-	TRBV5-6	TRBD2	TRBJ2-2	CASSLGLAGYNTGELFF	TGTGCCAGCAGCTTGGGACTAGCGGGATACAACACCGGGGAGCTGTTTTTT
-	TRBV11-2	TRBD2	TRBJ2-5	CASSSSGTSGSGQYF	TGTGCCAGCAGCTCATCCGGGACTAGCGGGAGTGGCCAGTACTTC
-	TRBV7-2	-	TRBJ1-1	CASSILRASGTEAFF	TGTGCCAGCAGCATCCTCCGGGCCTCGGGCACTGAAGCTTTCTTT
once	TRBV7-9	TRBD1	TRBJ2-7	CASSSWDRGAGEQYF	TGTGCCAGCAGCTCCTGGGACAGGGGGGCTGGCGAGCAGTACTTC
-	TRBV27	-	TRBJ1-1	CASSLRFDTEAFF	TGTGCCAGCAGTTTACGATTCGACACTGAAGCTTTCTTT
once	TRBV5-1	TRBD2	TRBJ2-1	CASSLASGVVYEQFF	TGCGCCAGCAGCTTGGCTAGCGGAGTGGTTTATGAGCAGTTCTTC
medium-sized	TRBV4-1	-	TRBJ1-1	CASSLGLSTEAFF	TGCGCCAGCAGCCTGGGCCTGAGCACTGAAGCTTTCTTT
few	TRBV6-1	-	TRBJ1-5	CASSEPIRAGQPQHF	TGTGCCAGCAGTGAACCCATCAGGGCAGGGCAGCCCCAGCATTTT
once	TRBV2	-	TRBJ1-4	CASRDSPEDEKLFF	TGTGCCAGCAGAGACTCGCCGGAGGACGAAAAACTGTTTTTT
-	TRBV10-1	-	TRBJ2-3	CASSEGRGYTQYF	TGCGCCAGCAGTGAGGGACGGGGTTATACGCAGTATTTT
-	TRBV19	TRBD2	TRBJ2-7	CASSAGLAGGYEQYF	TGTGCCAGTAGTGCGGGACTAGCGGGAGGGTACGAGCAGTACTTC
-	TRBV27	-	TRBJ1-5	CASSPGPGSNQPQHF	TGTGCCAGCAGTCCCGGACCCGGGAGCAATCAGCCCCAGCATTTT
-	TRBV27	TRBD2	TRBJ2-1	CASSPLAGEAYNEQFF	TGTGCCAGCAGCCCACTAGCGGGAGAAGCCTACAATGAGCAGTTCTTC
-	TRBV5-8	-	TRBJ2-6	CASSFLSPAVLTF	TGTGCCAGCAGCTTCCTATCCCCGGCCGTCCTGACTTTC
-	TRBV4-1	TRBD2	TRBJ2-1	CASSTGTSSYNEQFF	TGCGCCAGCAGTACCGGGACTAGCTCCTACAATGAGCAGTTCTTC
-	TRBV2	TRBD1	TRBJ1-3	CASRKPYWGQGGNTIYF	TGTGCCAGTCGAAAGCCCTACTGGGGACAGGGTGGAAACACCATATATTTT
-	TRBV10-3	TRBD2	TRBJ2-7	CATTKGETGTSVYEQYF	TGTGCCACAACAAAGGGGGAAACCGGGACTAGCGTCTACGAGCAGTACTTC
-	TRBV6-5	-	TRBJ2-1	CASRDSLSEQFF	TGTGCCAGCAGGGACAGTTTATCTGAGCAGTTCTTC
once	TRBV28	TRBD2	TRBJ2-1	CASRYPGTSGYNEQFF	TGTGCCAGCAGATACCCCGGGACTAGCGGCTACAATGAGCAGTTCTTC
-	TRBV29-1	-	TRBJ1-2	CSVLPPVQGEYGYTF	TGCAGCGTTCTACCCCCGGTCCAGGGCGAGTATGGCTACACCTTC
-	TRBV19	-	TRBJ2-3	CASSKGEGRPDTQYF	TGTGCCAGTAGTAAGGGGGAGGGCCGCCCAGATACGCAGTATTTT
-	TRBV4-2	-	TRBJ2-5	CASSQDLGDVGYQETQYF	TGTGCCAGCAGCCAAGACCTTGGGGACGTTGGATATCAAGAGACCCAGTACTTC
-	TRBV4-2	TRBD2	TRBJ2-1	CASILRTSTYNEQFF	TGTGCCAGCATACTTCGGACTAGCACCTACAATGAGCAGTTCTTC
-	TRBV12-5	-	TRBJ1-5	CASAAGVDQPQHF	TGTGCTAGTGCAGCGGGGGTTGATCAGCCCCAGCATTTT
-	TRBV5-5	-	TRBJ1-5	CASSFLLGGNQPQHF	TGTGCCAGCAGCTTTCTACTGGGGGGCAATCAGCCCCAGCATTTT
-	TRBV7-9	TRBD1	TRBJ2-7	CASSFGQENSYEQYF	TGTGCCAGCAGCTTCGGACAGGAAAACTCCTACGAGCAGTACTTC
-	TRBV6-5	-	TRBJ2-5	CASSYSGIMETQYF	TGTGCCAGCAGTTACTCAGGGATTATGGAGACCCAGTACTTC
-	TRBV28	-	TRBJ2-7	CASSFMVRYEQYF	TGTGCCAGCAGTTTCATGGTTCGCTACGAGCAGTACTTC